This is a list of T cell receptor beta chains from one sample in a study of shared clonotypes between healthy human individuals. The protocol was immunoSEQ multiplex PCR, while the TCRdb copy is restricted to in-frame clones and leaves out a portion. Counted here are some 2,500,000 clones, about nine tenths occurring once; the ten biggest clones make up 0.37%. Sequenced material: naive CD4+ T cells from PBMCs. The receptors derive from a man between 18 and 29 years old in good health. Some clones in this sample may be carry-over from other donors' samples. CDR3s include the opening cysteine and the closing phenylalanine or tryptophan. A D gene is named only where the DNA matches it firmly. The size field is filled for only some rows; it gives once, few, many or a size class.

j_call v_call d_call clone_size cdr3_nt cdr3_aa
TRBJ1-1 TRBV29-1 NA once TGCAGCGTTCAGGACACTGAAGCTTTCTTT CSVQDTEAFF
TRBJ1-1 TRBV18 NA NA TGTGCCAGCTCACTAGGGCAAGGCAACACTGAAGCTTTCTTT CASSLGQGNTEAFF
TRBJ2-3 TRBV29-1 TRBD2 NA TGCAGCGCTAGCGGGAGGGTCACAGATACGCAGTATTTT CSASGRVTDTQYF
TRBJ1-2 TRBV15 NA NA TGTGCCACCAGCAGGGCCAGGGGTAACTATGGCTACACCTTC CATSRARGNYGYTF
TRBJ1-5 TRBV30 NA few TGTGCCTGGAGTGTACATCAAGGAGGCAATCAGCCCCAGCATTTT CAWSVHQGGNQPQHF
TRBJ2-7 TRBV29-1 TRBD1 NA TGCAGCGTTGAACATGGACAGGGTCGGGAGCAGTACTTC CSVEHGQGREQYF
TRBJ2-7 TRBV9 TRBD2 NA TGTGCCAGCAGCCATGGGACTAGCGGGAGCCCCTACGAGCAGTACTTC CASSHGTSGSPYEQYF
TRBJ2-7 TRBV5-1 TRBD1 NA TGCGCCAGCAGCGTAACAGGGGGCTCGGAACTCGAGCAGTACTTC CASSVTGGSELEQYF
TRBJ2-5 TRBV5-6 NA NA TGTGCCAGCAGCTTGGCCCAGGGGCAAGAGACCCAGTACTTC CASSLAQGQETQYF
TRBJ1-1 TRBV14 NA few TGTGCCAGCAGCCTCCGGACGGGGAACACTGAAGCTTTCTTT CASSLRTGNTEAFF
TRBJ2-5 TRBV29-1 NA NA TGCAGCGTTGACGAAGGGGTAGAGACCCAGTACTTC CSVDEGVETQYF
TRBJ2-7 TRBV7-9 NA NA NA CASSLVAGGSFPYF
TRBJ2-1 TRBV7-6 TRBD2 NA TGTGCCAGCAGCGGCGGGGGGGTCTCCTACAATGAGCAGTTCTTC CASSGGGVSYNEQFF
TRBJ2-3 TRBV5-5 NA NA TGTGCCAGCAGCTTGTCCACAGATACGCAGTATTTT CASSLSTDTQYF
TRBJ2-1 TRBV5-4 TRBD1 NA TGTGCCAGCAGCTTCGGGACAGGCTACAATGAGCAGTTCTTC CASSFGTGYNEQFF
TRBJ1-5 TRBV19 TRBD1 few TGTGCCACCTTTGTCCCGGGACAGGGAGGTCAGCCCCAGCATTTT CATFVPGQGGQPQHF
TRBJ2-4 TRBV28 NA NA TGTGCCAGCAGTTTAGGGGGTGCCAAAAACATTCAGTACTTC CASSLGGAKNIQYF
TRBJ2-1 TRBV29-1 NA NA TGCAGCGGAGGGGTCGATGAGCAGTTCTTC CSGGVDEQFF
TRBJ1-4 TRBV6-5 NA once TGTGCCAGCAGTTACGCTAGGGGAATTGAAAAACTGTTTTTT CASSYARGIEKLFF
TRBJ1-1 TRBV5-1 NA NA TGCGCCAGCAGCTTGGCCGGGGGGCAGAACACTGAAGCTTTCTTT CASSLAGGQNTEAFF
TRBJ2-5 TRBV9 TRBD1 NA TGTGCCAGCAGCGTAGGGCCGGGACAGATGCACCAAGAGACCCAGTACTTC CASSVGPGQMHQETQYF
TRBJ2-4 TRBV2 NA once TGTGCCGCGAGACCAGGGCGGTCCAAAAACATTCAGTACTTC CAARPGRSKNIQYF
TRBJ1-3 TRBV25-1 TRBD1 NA TGTGCCAGCAGTAACAGGGGGGAAGGAAACACCATATATTTT CASSNRGEGNTIYF
TRBJ2-1 TRBV18 NA few TGTGCCAGCTCCGGCGGAAACTACAATGAGCAGTTCTTC CASSGGNYNEQFF
TRBJ2-5 TRBV7-6 TRBD2 NA TGTGCCAGCAGCTTAGACGGGGTGGGAGGGCAAGAGACCCAGTACTTC CASSLDGVGGQETQYF
TRBJ2-5 TRBV6-4 NA NA TGTGCCAGCAGTGTAGTTCGCAAACGGGGCCAAGAGACCCAGTACTTC CASSVVRKRGQETQYF
TRBJ2-3 TRBV7-9 NA NA TGTGCCAGCAGCCTAGACAGGTCCGCGTGGGGCACAGATACGCAGTATTTT CASSLDRSAWGTDTQYF
TRBJ1-5 TRBV7-9 TRBD1 NA TGTGCCAGCACCCCGGGGACAGGGGGCGGCAATCAGCCCCAGCATTTT CASTPGTGGGNQPQHF
TRBJ2-6 TRBV7-2 TRBD1 NA TGTGCCAGCAGCCGCGGGGGACAGGGGTACCGGAACGTCCTGACTTTC CASSRGGQGYRNVLTF
TRBJ2-7 TRBV18 TRBD2 NA TGTGCCAGCTCACCACCCGGCGGGAGAATATACGAGCAGTACTTC CASSPPGGRIYEQYF
TRBJ2-7 TRBV5-6 NA NA TGTGCCAGCAGCTTGTTGGGCAGCCGCTCCTACGAGCAGTACTTC CASSLLGSRSYEQYF
TRBJ2-5 TRBV9 NA NA TGTGCCAGCAACTTTCAGGGGACAGAGACCCAGTACTTC CASNFQGTETQYF
TRBJ1-1 TRBV6-5 TRBD1 NA TGTGCCAGCAGTTACTCAGGGGGCGGAACTGAAGCTTTCTTT CASSYSGGGTEAFF
TRBJ2-1 TRBV6-4 TRBD2 NA TGTGCCAGCAGACCGGGACTAGCGGGGCACAATGAGCAGTTCTTC CASRPGLAGHNEQFF
TRBJ2-1 TRBV6-1 NA NA TGTGCCAGCAGATCTAGGGGAGCCGACAATGAGCAGTTCTTC CASRSRGADNEQFF
TRBJ1-2 TRBV28 NA NA TGTGCCAGCAGTGGGCTCGGAAGCTACTATGGCTACACCTTC CASSGLGSYYGYTF
TRBJ1-2 TRBV7-6 TRBD1 NA TGTGCCAGCAGCTTAGGGCACAGGGGGGGTAACTATGGCTACACCTTC CASSLGHRGGNYGYTF
TRBJ2-7 TRBV28 TRBD2 NA TGTGCCAGCTTTTATAGAGATCCAGCGGGAGGGCCGGACGAGCAGTACTTC CASFYRDPAGGPDEQYF
TRBJ1-2 TRBV11-2 NA NA TGTGCCAGCAGTCCCGTGGTGAACTATGGCTACACCTTC CASSPVVNYGYTF
TRBJ2-3 TRBV28 TRBD2 NA TGTGCCAGCAGTTTTAGCGGGAGGGCGGCAGATACGCAGTATTTT CASSFSGRAADTQYF
TRBJ1-2 TRBV6-1 NA NA TGTGCCAGCAGTGAAGCTGGGCAGGGTTACTATGGCTACACCTTC CASSEAGQGYYGYTF
TRBJ1-3 TRBV28 NA once TGTGCCAGCAGTTTATCGTGGGGCTCTGGAAACACCATATATTTT CASSLSWGSGNTIYF
TRBJ1-5 TRBV6-5 NA NA TGTGCCAGCAGCCCTGTGGGAGGGAGACAGCCCCAGCATTTT CASSPVGGRQPQHF
TRBJ2-7 TRBV5-1 TRBD1 NA TGCGCCAGCAGCCCTACAGGGGGGAGCTCCTACGAGCAGTACTTC CASSPTGGSSYEQYF
TRBJ2-5 TRBV5-1 TRBD2 NA TGCGCCAGCAGCTTGATGGGACTAGCACAAGAGACCCAGTACTTC CASSLMGLAQETQYF